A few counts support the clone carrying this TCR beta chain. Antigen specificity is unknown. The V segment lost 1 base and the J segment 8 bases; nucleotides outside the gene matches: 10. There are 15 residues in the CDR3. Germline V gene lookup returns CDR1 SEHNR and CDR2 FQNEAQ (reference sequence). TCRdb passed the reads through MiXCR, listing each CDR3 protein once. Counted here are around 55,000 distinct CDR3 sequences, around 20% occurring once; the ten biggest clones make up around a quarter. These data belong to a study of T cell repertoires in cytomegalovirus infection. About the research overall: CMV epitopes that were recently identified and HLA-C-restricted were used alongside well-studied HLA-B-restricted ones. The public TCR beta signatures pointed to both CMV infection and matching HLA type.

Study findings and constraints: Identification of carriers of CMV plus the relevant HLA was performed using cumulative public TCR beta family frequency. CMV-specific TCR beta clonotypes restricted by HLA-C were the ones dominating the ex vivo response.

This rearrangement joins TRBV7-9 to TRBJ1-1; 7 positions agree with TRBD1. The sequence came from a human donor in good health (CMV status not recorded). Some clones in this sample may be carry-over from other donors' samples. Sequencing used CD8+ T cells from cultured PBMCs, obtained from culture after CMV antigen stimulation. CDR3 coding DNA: TGTGCCAGCAGCTTAGAGAGTACAGGGGCTGCCGAAGCTTTCTTT. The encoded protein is CASSLESTGAAEAFF. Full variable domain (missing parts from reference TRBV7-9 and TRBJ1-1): DTGVSQNPRHKITKRGQNVTFRCDPISEHNRLYWYRQTLGQGPEFLTYFQNEAQLEKSRLLSDRFSAERPKGSFSTLEIQRTEQGDSAMYLCASSLESTGAAEAFFGQGTRLTVV.